This T cell receptor (beta chain) was captured in a study of metastatic and nonmetastatic thyroid tumors. Study information: Peripheral blood and tumor or nodule samples from malignant and benign thyroid patients were compared.

Overall study results and limits: Benign nodules were reported to have significantly lower TCR beta diversity than malignant thyroid tumors, in blood and tumor.

Thyroid surgery took place with no prior treatment in any patient. TCRdb reprocessed the PCR reads via MiXCR. The profile shows approximately 69,000 clones, 12% to 15% of them singletons. This clone appeared many times. Antigen: not known. The V gene's germline CDR1 is MNHNS and CDR2 SASEGT. V shed 2 bases, J shed 3 bases, and the junction held 15 bases outside the gene matches. The CDR3 spans 18 residues. V usage is TRBV6-1 and J usage is TRBJ2-7; 8 nucleotides align to TRBD1. Sequenced material: blood. This receptor was identified in a male donor with papillary thyroid cancer or a benign thyroid nodule (not recorded which). Some clones in this sample may be carry-over from other donors' samples. CDR3 sequence reads: CASSESFSGTGGYYEQYV. The DNA of the CDR3 is TGTGCCAGCAGTGAATCCTTTTCCGGGACAGGAGGTTACTACGAGCAGTACGTC.